These 13 T cell receptor beta chains came from one sample sequenced in a study of control samples from healthy donors and cancer patients. The method was immunoSEQ multiplex PCR; TCRdb's version includes in-frame clones alone and lacks a portion of them. The sample has more than 65,000 clones; 84% are singletons. The sequenced sample consisted of blood. The receptors derive from a man aged 45-65 years in good health.

This clone was seen a few times. V is TRBV10-3 and J is TRBJ2-7; 8 nucleotides match TRBD1. The CDR3 is 14 residues long. From germline, CDR1 is ENHRY and CDR2 SYGVKD. J gave up 6 bases and V 4 bases, and 8 bases lay outside the gene matches. The CDR3 DNA is TGTGCCATCAGTGTACCGGGACAGGCCACCGAGCAGTACTTC. Translated: CAISVPGQATEQYF.

V is TRBV3-1 (or the pseudogene TRBV3-2) and J is TRBJ1-6; D is perhaps TRBD1 (5 bases). Trimming stripped 1 base from V and 4 bases from J, with 11 bases between. CDR1 is LGHDT and CDR2 is YNNKEL in the germline V gene (reference sequence). The CDR3 has 16 amino acids. DNA of the CDR3: TGTGCCAGCAGCCAAGGAAAAGGGGTGTATAATTCACCCCTCCACTTT. This gives the protein CASSQGKGVYNSPLHF.

The chain is built from TRBV25-1 and TRBJ2-7, with D hard to call. The V end was cut by 3 bases, the J end by 6 bases, with 15 bases between. This CDR3 contains 14 residues. Germline-derived CDR1 and CDR2 are MGHDK and SYGVNS. The CDR3 loop reads CASSETSAGPEQYF. The CDR3, as DNA: TGTGCCAGCAGTGAGACCTCGGCCGGCCCCGAGCAGTACTTC.

This clone came up once. J is TRBJ2-2 and V is TRBV9, with 12 nucleotides matching TRBD1. The CDR3 consists of 17 residues. Germline lookup yields CDR1 SGDLS and CDR2 YYNGEE. The V segment lost 3 bases and the J segment 3 bases; nucleotides outside the gene matches: 6. CDR3 protein: CASSGGGQGAHTGELFF. The CDR3 nucleotides are TGTGCCAGCAGCGGCGGGGGACAGGGGGCCCACACCGGGGAGCTGTTTTTT.

J is TRBJ1-4 and V is TRBV27; D unresolved. Germline V lookup: CDR1 MNHEY, CDR2 SMNVEV (reference sequence). V was pared by 1 base and J by 8 bases, with 14 bases between. The CDR3 totals 15 residues. CDR3 region: CASSLYSTYGEKLFF. The CDR3 DNA is TGTGCCAGCAGTTTATATTCGACATATGGGGAAAAACTGTTTTTT.

This sequence joins TRBV7-2 and TRBJ1-5; maybe TRBD1 (5 bases). The CDR3 loop spans 15 amino acids. Germline V lookup: CDR1 SGHTA, CDR2 FQGNSA. The V end lost 5 bases, the J end lost 0 bases, and 11 bases lay between the germline ends. The CDR3: CASSPGGSSNQPQHF. DNA of the CDR3: TGTGCCAGCAGCCCGGGGGGAAGTAGCAATCAGCCCCAGCATTTT.

CDR3 DNA sequence: TGCGCCAGCACCCCCTTCACACAGGGCCGGGCGGATGGCTACACCTTC. It yields the protein CASTPFTQGRADGYTF. This chain connects TRBV5-1 to TRBJ1-2; perhaps TRBD1 as D (6 bases). Germline lookup yields CDR1 SGHRS and CDR2 YFSETQ. This CDR3 has 16 amino acids. The germline V and J ends were trimmed by 6 bases and 6 bases, with 24 bases remaining between them.

V is TRBV11-2 and J is TRBJ2-1; no firm D call. The CDR3 runs 11 residues. Trimming left V 7 bases short and J 12 bases short, with 13 bases between. Germline lookup yields CDR1 SGHAT and CDR2 FQNNGV. The chain's CDR3 is CASTHSLGQFF. The CDR3, as DNA: TGTGCCAGCACCCACAGTCTTGGGCAGTTCTTC.

The J gene is TRBJ2-5, the V gene TRBV5-1; D may be TRBD1 or TRBD2 (5 bases each). With 4 bases removed from V and 4 bases from J, the gap between germline ends came to 14 bases. Per the germline V gene, CDR1 is SGHRS and CDR2 is YFSETQ. The CDR3 consists of 14 residues. CDR3 coding DNA: TGCGCCAGCAGCAAAGAGGGGACGAGAGAGACCCAGTACTTC. This codes for CASSKEGTRETQYF.

The rearrangement joins TRBV4-3 to TRBJ2-7, with 15 nucleotides matching TRBD2. CDR1 and CDR2 (germline): LGHNA, YSLEER. The CDR3 loop spans 16 amino acids. V lost 2 bases and J lost 7; bases outside the gene matches: 6. CDR3: CASSQRTSGRAGEQYF. CDR3 sequence (DNA): TGCGCCAGCAGCCAACGGACTAGCGGGAGGGCCGGAGAGCAGTACTTC.

The CDR3 region has the DNA TGTGCCAGTAGTATCCTGACAGGGGGCGAATATGGCTACACCTTC. Protein: CASSILTGGEYGYTF. This chain uses TRBV19 with TRBJ1-2, with 10 nucleotides matching TRBD1. Germline assignment: CDR1 LNHDA and CDR2 SQIVND (reference sequence). V gave up 3 bases and J gave up 5 bases; unmatched junction bases: 6. The CDR3 consists of 15 residues.

The rearrangement joins TRBV20-1 to TRBJ2-3, with 12 bases identical to TRBD2. V trimming: 3 bases; J trimming: 4 bases; junction bases outside the gene matches: 11. The CDR3 extends over 17 amino acids. From germline, CDR1 is DFQATT and CDR2 SNEGSKA (reference sequence). The CDR3 DNA reads as TGCAGTGCTAGTAGGGCTAGCGGGAGGGCCCTCGCAGATACGCAGTATTTT. This codes for CSASRASGRALADTQYF.

The chain combines TRBV14 with TRBJ2-4; 8 nucleotides agree with TRBD1. The CDR3 length is 18 residues. CDR1 and CDR2 (germline): SGHDN, FVKESK. V trimming: 1 base; J trimming: 1 base; junction bases outside the gene matches: 9. DNA for the CDR3: TGTGCCAGCAGCCAAGTCCAGCGGACAGGGACGGCCAAAAACATTCAGTACTTC. Translation gives CASSQVQRTGTAKNIQYF. Drawing the rest from reference TRBV14 and TRBJ2-4, the complete variable domain is EAGVTQFPSHSVIEKGQTVTLRCDPISGHDNLYWYRRVMGKEIKFLLHFVKESKQDESGMPNNRFLAERTGGTYSTLKVQPAELEDSGVYFCASSQVQRTGTAKNIQYFGAGTRLSVL.